This passage covers 4 T cell receptor beta chains from one sample sequenced in a study of early T cells in non-severe SARS-CoV-2 infection. TCRdb processed the 5' RACE reads anew with MiXCR; each CDR3 protein has one entry. The data contain about 89,000 distinct CDR3 sequences, roughly 15% of them singletons. This specimen consisted of whole blood, obtained at baseline. The source of these receptors is an adult who was a healthcare worker with PCR-confirmed SARS-CoV-2 infection or an uninfected control (not recorded which).

This clonotype has ten or more counts. The chain has TRBV11-2 and TRBJ2-3; a possible D gene is TRBD2 (5 bases). Looked up from germline, CDR1 is SGHAT and CDR2 is FQNNGV. The CDR3 runs 16 residues. Trimming took 1 base from V and 3 from J, leaving 14 bases between them. CDR3 amino acids: CASSLVGVGVTDTQYF. CDR3 coding DNA: TGTGCCAGCAGCTTAGTAGGAGTGGGAGTTACAGATACGCAGTATTTT. Full variable domain (remainder filled in from reference TRBV11-2 and TRBJ2-3): EAGVAQSPRYKIIEKRQSVAFWCNPISGHATLYWYQQILGQGPKLLIQFQNNGVVDDSQLPKDRFSAERLKGVDSTLKIQPAKLEDSAVYLCASSLVGVGVTDTQYFGPGTRLTVL.

The chain has TRBV12-3 or TRBV12-4 and TRBJ1-6; TRBD1 agrees at 7 bases. J lost 9 bases, V lost 6 bases, and 5 bases had no gene match. This CDR3 is 13 amino acids long. CDR3 sequence (DNA): TGTGCCAGCAGCCAGGACAGGCGTTCACCCCTCCACTTT. It translates to CASSQDRRSPLHF.

This clonotype was detected a few times. The V gene is TRBV7-2, the J gene TRBJ2-5, with D possibly matching TRBD2 (5 bases). V was pared by 3 bases and J by 1 base, with 12 bases between. Per the germline V gene, CDR1 is SGHTA and CDR2 is FQGNSA. CDR3 length equals 15 residues. CDR3 nucleotide sequence: TGTGCCAGCAGCTTCCTTTCAGCGGCCCAAGAGACCCAGTACTTC. Amino acids: CASSFLSAAQETQYF. Variable domain in full (rest from reference TRBV7-2 and TRBJ2-5): GAGVSQSPSNKVTEKGKDVELRCDPISGHTALYWYRQSLGQGLEFLIYFQGNSAPDKSGLPSDRFSAERTGGSVSTLTIQRTQQEDSAVYLCASSFLSAAQETQYFGPGTRLLVL.

This clonotype was counted between two and nine times. J is TRBJ2-1 and V is TRBV11-2; 9 nucleotides match TRBD2. The length of the CDR3 is 16 residues. Germline V CDR1 and CDR2: SGHAT, FQNNGV. The ends lost 2 bases at V and 7 bases at J; junction bases unmatched: 9. The CDR3 reads CASSLRWREGLNEQFF. Here the CDR3 DNA reads TGTGCCAGCAGCTTACGATGGCGGGAGGGCCTAAATGAGCAGTTCTTC.